The rows below give T cell receptor beta chains drawn from one sample of a study of CD8 T cells in Susac syndrome. TCRdb analysed the immunoSEQ multiplex PCR reads with MiXCR anew, one entry per CDR3 protein. The data contain about 300,000 distinct CDR3 sequences, approximately 85% of them seen just once; the ten biggest clones take up roughly 0.21%. The sequenced sample was CD8+ T cells from PBMCs. The receptors were sampled from a human donor with multiple sclerosis. Both conserved end residues are part of each CDR3. A D gene is named only where the DNA matches it firmly.

v_gene	j_gene	d_gene	CDR3aa
TRBV19	TRBJ1-1	.	CASSVPGTEAFF
TRBV4-3	TRBJ1-2	.	CASSQEWGEGGYGCTF
TRBV30	TRBJ2-3	.	CAWSSYTTDTQYF
TRBV6-1	TRBJ2-1	TRBD2	CASSPGTSHEQFF
TRBV27	TRBJ2-1	TRBD2	CASTPGLAGGYYNEQFF
TRBV5-5	TRBJ2-7	.	CASSLFWTEPTYEQYF
TRBV12-3/TRBV12-4	TRBJ2-5	.	CASSFSRDETQYF
TRBV19	TRBJ2-7	.	CASSIGDSLSYEQYF
TRBV7-7	TRBJ2-1	.	CASSAGGGEQFF
TRBV7-6	TRBJ2-7	.	CASSASMGDYEQYF
TRBV20-1	TRBJ2-5	.	CSARWASEETQYF
TRBV9	TRBJ2-2	.	CASSVARDSRNTGELFF
TRBV27	TRBJ1-1	.	CASSLAGRISEAFF
TRBV7-9	TRBJ1-1	TRBD1	CASSLGQMNTEAFF
TRBV7-9	TRBJ2-7	.	CASSLVPSGTDEQYF
TRBV20-1	TRBJ1-5	.	CSARQGAPNQPQHF
TRBV28	TRBJ1-1	.	CASSFGFWNTEAFF
TRBV7-8	TRBJ1-4	TRBD1	CASTATGTGVEKLFF
TRBV27	TRBJ2-7	.	CASSLGLFSYEQYF
TRBV25-1	TRBJ2-1	.	CATLGASSYNEQFF
TRBV9	TRBJ2-5	.	CASSVAARGRGGLQPQETQYF
TRBV16	TRBJ1-1	.	CASSPVPEAFF
TRBV5-4	TRBJ1-1	.	CASSRGEQGWVNTEAFF
TRBV4-1	TRBJ2-7	TRBD1	CASSFDRGNYEQYF
TRBV11-2	TRBJ1-2	TRBD1	CASSFQDRVRLNGYTF
TRBV7-2	TRBJ1-5	TRBD1	CASRLGTASNQPQHF
TRBV27	TRBJ1-2	TRBD1	CASSPYRGAGYGYTF
TRBV11-3	TRBJ2-5	.	CASSPRGSGYQETQYF
TRBV28	TRBJ2-7	.	CASSFGLKGISSYEQYF
TRBV10-2	TRBJ2-1	.	CSHGAGTRDEQFF
TRBV10-3	TRBJ1-3	.	CAISPGETVSGNTIYF
TRBV18	TRBJ2-7	.	CASSIFQQRALLSYEQYF
TRBV7-3	TRBJ2-2	.	CASSSLGTGELFF
TRBV28	TRBJ2-1	TRBD2	CASSHQTSGGHGEQFF
TRBV7-9	TRBJ2-3	.	CANSLVPRAPTDTQYF
TRBV14	TRBJ1-2	.	CASSQGTLYGYTF
TRBV27	TRBJ2-7	TRBD2	CASSLNGRSYEQYF
TRBV4-3	TRBJ2-3	.	CASSQGGTGWNTQYF
TRBV30	TRBJ2-3	TRBD2	CAWSPGLAGGGGWADTQYF
TRBV30	TRBJ2-3	.	CAWDTGRGEDTQYF
TRBV10-3	TRBJ1-5	.	CAISEPLQPQHF
TRBV28	TRBJ2-5	.	CASSLLAALGQETQYF
TRBV3-1	TRBJ1-1	.	CASSQDNTEAFF
TRBV29-1	TRBJ2-7	.	CSVEGTDSYEQYF
TRBV20-1	TRBJ2-7	.	CSARDGGARDSPLYEQYF
TRBV30	TRBJ2-1	.	CAWSPSGGYNEQFF
TRBV5-5	TRBJ2-7	.	CASIATNSYEQYF
TRBV19	TRBJ2-2	.	CASSIGWGANTGELFF
TRBV6-2/TRBV6-3	TRBJ2-2	TRBD2	CASSYLGLENTGELFF
TRBV28	TRBJ2-1	.	CASRAGSYNEQFF
TRBV11-2	TRBJ2-3	.	CASSQIEATYGTDTQYF
TRBV5-8	TRBJ1-5	.	CASSAVKSLNQPQHF
TRBV7-2	TRBJ2-7	TRBD2	CAGSLGLSYEQYF
TRBV7-6	TRBJ1-2	.	CASSLTPWDGYTF